The TCR beta chain described here comes from a study of beta chain features in type 1 diabetes. As concerns this clone: Its target is unknown.

On average, the one heparinised blood draw given by each donor was about 120 mL. Each of the sorted populations had a purity greater than 98%. The study's findings and limits: Short templates might get an advantage during PCR, and this would be equal in patients and controls. Researchers cautioned that cDNA sequencing could over-represent cells with high TCR expression. Among patients with Type 1 diabetes, TCRB CDR3s were moderately but significantly shorter in every one of the four CD4+ subsets.

Expressed TCRB transcripts were sequenced, since all the RNA that had been isolated was reverse transcribed. Assay: immunoSEQ multiplex PCR; the TCRdb copy retains only in-frame clones and omits some. The sample lists about 160,000 clones, roughly 65% occurring once. This clonotype originated in a man aged 30 to 45 with type 1 diabetes. Sequenced material: naive CD4+ T cells from blood.

CDR3 region: CASSDPARYQETQYF. The CDR3 nucleotides read TGTGCCAGCAGTGACCCAGCGCGGTACCAAGAGACCCAGTACTTC. The gene calls are TRBV25-1 and TRBJ2-5; D not certain. Trimming pared 3 bases from V and 0 bases from J, leaving 11 bases between. Germline CDR1 MGHDK, CDR2 SYGVNS. The CDR3 runs 15 residues.